Presented here are 7 T cell receptor beta chains from one specimen sequenced in a study of shared T cell receptors in the human thymus. This table comes from immunoSEQ multiplex PCR, and its TCRdb copy is limited to in-frame clones, with some not included. Among roughly 550,000 clones listed, around 78% were seen once. The same data also contributed to another study, on human thymus T cells.

Specimen: thymocytes. The receptors were sampled from a boy under three years old with a congenital heart defect.

The V and J genes are TRBV10-2 and TRBJ2-7, with TRBD1 identical over 7 bases. The CDR3 sequence is 15 residues long. Looked up from germline, CDR1 is WSHSY and CDR2 is SAAADI. V gave up 0 bases and J gave up 2 bases; unmatched junction bases: 4. The chain's CDR3 is CASSESGRGTYEQYF. As DNA, the CDR3 is TGCGCCAGCAGTGAGTCGGGCAGGGGGACCTACGAGCAGTACTTC.

The chain couples TRBV7-2 to TRBJ2-3, with D perhaps TRBD2 (6 bases). The V gene's germline CDR1 is SGHTA and CDR2 FQGNSA. The CDR3 length is 17 residues. V was trimmed by 4 bases and J by 5 bases, leaving 22 bases between them. CDR3 DNA: TGTGCCAGCAGCTCCCGGCTAGCGCCAGGATTTGGAGATACGCAGTATTTT. Translating it yields CASSSRLAPGFGDTQYF.

The chain has TRBV4-1 and TRBJ2-7; TRBD2 might be the D (5 bases). Germline CDR1 MGHRA, CDR2 YSYEKL. This CDR3 contains 16 residues. With 0 bases removed from V and 2 bases from J, the gap between germline ends came to 14 bases. The CDR3 is CASSQDPGRTAYEQYF. The CDR3 DNA reads as TGCGCCAGCAGCCAAGATCCGGGCAGGACTGCCTACGAGCAGTACTTC.

The genes are TRBV7-3 and TRBJ2-2; TRBD1 is a possible D gene (6 bases). The CDR3 is made up of 16 amino acids. Trimming removed 1 base from V and 8 bases from J, with 17 bases in between. CDR1 and CDR2 from the germline V gene are SGHTA and FQGTGA. The CDR3 sequence is CASSLRGWTEKGELFF. CDR3 DNA sequence: TGTGCCAGCAGCTTAAGGGGCTGGACAGAGAAGGGGGAGCTGTTTTTT.

This clone was seen once. The chain uses TRBV10-2 and TRBJ2-3; 16 nucleotides match TRBD2. Germline trimming cut 7 bases from V and 2 bases from J; bases unmatched to any gene: 9. CDR1 and CDR2 from the germline V gene are WSHSY and SAAADI. This CDR3 contains 18 residues. The CDR3 spells CASNLGTSGRAPTDTQYF. CDR3 nucleotide sequence: TGCGCCAGCAATTTGGGGACTAGCGGGAGGGCCCCCACAGATACGCAGTATTTT.

The rearrangement uses TRBV15 and TRBJ2-5; possible D gene TRBD2, 7 bases. This CDR3 has 15 residues. Between the trimmed V and J ends, which lost 3 bases and 5 bases, there was a span of 16 bases. Germline CDR1 reads LNHNV; CDR2 reads YYDKDF (reference sequence). The CDR3 reads CATSRGGRERETQYF. CDR3 bases: TGTGCCACCAGCAGGGGGGGGCGGGAGAGGGAGACCCAGTACTTC.

This clone was seen only a few times. V gene TRBV5-1 combines with J gene TRBJ1-4; D uncertain. Trimming pared 2 bases from V and 7 bases from J, leaving 9 bases between. Germline CDR1 reads SGHRS; CDR2 reads YFSETQ. This CDR3 comprises 13 residues. The CDR3 spells CASSFEVFEKLFF. The CDR3 nucleotides are TGCGCCAGCAGCTTTGAGGTTTTTGAAAAACTGTTTTTT.